This T cell receptor beta chain was captured by sequencing in a study of T-cell reconstitution after alpha-beta-depleted transplantation in children. Molecular barcoding with unique molecular identifiers was used for the TCRbeta library. MiXCR, run by TCRdb on the PCR reads, gives a single entry per CDR3 protein. This sample yields about 830,000 distinct CDR3 sequences, of which 15% to 20% are seen a single time; approximately 5% belongs to the top ten. Comments on this clonotype: The antigen is unknown. An end of the junction differs from the germline gene, which may be a read error.

Whole-study results and caveats: Several patients had high TCRbeta diversity at day 60; it came from surviving recipient T cells and thymic progenitors.

The CDR3 has 16 amino acids. Looked up from germline, CDR1 is KGHSH and CDR2 is LQKENI. The sample consisted of PBMCs, mostly from graft donor cells, taken 360 days after TCRalphabeta/CD19-depleted stem cell transplant. The rearrangement joins TRBV18 to TRBJ2-7; D perhaps matches TRBD1 (6 bases). The receptor was isolated from a male patient younger than 18 who had a stem cell transplant for acute lymphoblastic leukemia, so the T cells may come from the graft donor. The CDR3 here is CASSPQTGSNSHEQYF. The CDR3 coding sequence is TGTGCCAGCTCACCCCAGACAGGCAGCAACTCCCACGAGCAGTACTTC.